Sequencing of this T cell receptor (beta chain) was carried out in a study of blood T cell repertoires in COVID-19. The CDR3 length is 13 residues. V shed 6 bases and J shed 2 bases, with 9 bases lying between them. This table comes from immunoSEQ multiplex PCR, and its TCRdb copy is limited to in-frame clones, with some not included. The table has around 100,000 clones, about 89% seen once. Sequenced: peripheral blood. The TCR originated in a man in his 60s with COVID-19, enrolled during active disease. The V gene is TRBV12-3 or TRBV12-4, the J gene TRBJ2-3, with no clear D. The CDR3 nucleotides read TGTGCCAGCAGGACAACCCCCACAGATACGCAGTATTTT. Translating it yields CASRTTPTDTQYF.